A selection of T cell receptor beta chains follows, all from one sample in a study of identical twins. TCRdb reprocessed the 5' RACE reads via MiXCR and lists one record per CDR3 protein. Among roughly 1,500,000 distinct CDR3 sequences, under 35% were seen once, and the ten largest hold around 0.3%. The source material was cord blood. The receptors here all came from a newborn girl in good health. CDR3s include the opening cysteine and the closing phenylalanine or tryptophan. Each record gives: CDR3 length, clone size, J gene, D gene, V gene, CDR3 protein, CDR3 DNA. The D gene is left open where the match is weak. Clone size is not always given. Where it is, it says once, few, many or a class for expanded clones.

length: 13; size: few; J: TRBJ1-2; D: NA; V: TRBV20-1; CDR3: CSAWNREDYGYTF; DNA: TGCAGTGCTTGGAACAGGGAGGACTATGGCTACACCTTC
length: 15; size: NA; J: TRBJ2-3; D: TRBD1; V: TRBV11-2; CDR3: CASSLTTGGENTQYF; DNA: TGTGCCAGCAGCCTGACCACAGGGGGCGAGAATACGCAGTATTTT
length: 16; size: NA; J: TRBJ2-1; D: TRBD1; V: TRBV4-2; CDR3: CASSQPGQGFHNEQFF; DNA: TGTGCCAGCAGCCAACCGGGACAGGGGTTCCACAATGAGCAGTTCTTC
length: 13; size: NA; J: TRBJ2-1; D: TRBD1; V: TRBV2; CDR3: CASRRQGGNEQFF; DNA: TGTGCCAGCAGACGACAGGGGGGGAATGAGCAGTTCTTC
length: 13; size: NA; J: TRBJ1-1; D: NA; V: TRBV5-4; CDR3: CAGSAIGATEAFF; DNA: TGTGCCGGCAGCGCAATAGGGGCCACTGAAGCTTTCTTT
length: 12; size: few; J: TRBJ2-7; D: NA; V: TRBV2; CDR3: CASTGISYEQYF; DNA: TGTGCCAGCACCGGGATCTCCTACGAGCAGTACTTC
length: 13; size: NA; J: TRBJ2-7; D: TRBD1; V: TRBV29-1; CDR3: CSVAIGQGDEQYF; DNA: TGCAGCGTGGCCATTGGGCAGGGGGACGAGCAGTACTTC
length: 16; size: few; J: TRBJ2-7; D: TRBD1; V: TRBV7-9; CDR3: CASSLATGTLSYEQYF; DNA: TGTGCCAGCAGCTTAGCGACAGGGACCCTCTCCTACGAGCAGTACTTC
length: 15; size: once; J: TRBJ2-7; D: NA; V: TRBV3-1; CDR3: CTSSLLTGLKGEQYF; DNA: TGTACCAGCAGCCTCCTGACTGGGTTGAAGGGCGAGCAGTACTTC
length: 14; size: few; J: TRBJ2-7; D: NA; V: TRBV20-1; CDR3: CSARDRLVIHEQYF; DNA: TGCAGTGCTAGAGATAGACTAGTGATCCACGAGCAGTACTTC
length: 13; size: few; J: TRBJ1-5; D: NA; V: TRBV20-1; CDR3: CSASHQINQPQHF; DNA: TGCAGTGCTAGTCACCAGATCAATCAGCCCCAGCATTTT
length: 13; size: many; J: TRBJ2-7; D: NA; V: TRBV29-1; CDR3: CSVVGLAGVEQYF; DNA: TGCAGCGTTGTGGGGCTAGCCGGCGTCGAGCAGTACTTC
length: 15; size: many; J: TRBJ2-3; D: TRBD2; V: TRBV2; CDR3: CASSEASGRTDTQYF; DNA: TGTGCCAGCAGTGAGGCTAGCGGGAGAACAGATACGCAGTATTTT
length: 14; size: NA; J: TRBJ1-1; D: NA; V: TRBV7-2; CDR3: CASSLVTPFTEAFF; DNA: TGTGCCAGCAGCTTAGTTACGCCTTTCACTGAAGCTTTCTTT
length: 11; size: NA; J: TRBJ2-1; D: NA; V: TRBV11-2; CDR3: CASTGGHEQFF; DNA: TGTGCCAGCACTGGGGGCCATGAGCAGTTCTTC
length: 16; size: few; J: TRBJ1-5; D: NA; V: TRBV4-1; CDR3: CASSQDPGIPNQPQHF; DNA: TGCGCCAGCAGCCAAGATCCTGGGATCCCTAATCAGCCCCAGCATTTT
length: 19; size: NA; J: TRBJ2-5; D: NA; V: TRBV6-5; CDR3: CASSYSSPGRRQSQETQYF; DNA: TGTGCCAGCAGTTACTCGAGTCCCGGACGAAGACAGTCGCAAGAGACCCAGTACTTC
length: 16; size: many; J: TRBJ2-4; D: TRBD2; V: TRBV4-2; CDR3: CASSQTSGGDKNIQYF; DNA: TGTGCCAGCAGCCAAACTAGCGGGGGGGACAAAAACATTCAGTACTTC
length: 13; size: many; J: TRBJ1-5; D: TRBD1; V: TRBV29-1; CDR3: CSVAPGGDQPQHF; DNA: TGCAGCGTTGCCCCAGGGGGCGATCAGCCCCAGCATTTT
length: 13; size: few; J: TRBJ2-7; D: TRBD1; V: TRBV15; CDR3: CATSQGQGDEQYF; DNA: TGTGCCACCAGCCAAGGACAGGGCGACGAGCAGTACTTC
length: 17; size: few; J: TRBJ2-3; D: TRBD2; V: TRBV29-1; CDR3: CSVEAGGPPSTTDTQYF; DNA: TGCAGCGTTGAGGCGGGGGGGCCCCCTAGCACCACAGATACGCAGTATTTT
length: 14; size: many; J: TRBJ2-3; D: TRBD1; V: TRBV5-1; CDR3: CASSLRTGRDTQYF; DNA: TGCGCCAGCAGCTTGCGGACAGGGAGGGATACGCAGTATTTT
length: 12; size: NA; J: TRBJ1-6; D: NA; V: TRBV20-1; CDR3: CSARGQSRSLHF; DNA: TGCAGTGCTAGAGGGCAGAGCCGGTCCCTCCACTTT
length: 15; size: NA; J: TRBJ2-1; D: TRBD2; V: TRBV20-1; CDR3: CSASAIAGVLNEQFF; DNA: TGCAGTGCTAGTGCTATAGCGGGAGTACTGAATGAGCAGTTCTTC
length: 14; size: few; J: TRBJ2-7; D: NA; V: TRBV9; CDR3: CASSPSGRTYEQYF; DNA: TGTGCCAGCAGCCCAAGTGGGCGGACCTACGAGCAGTACTTC
length: 12; size: few; J: TRBJ2-1; D: NA; V: TRBV20-1; CDR3: CSARYSVNEQFF; DNA: TGCAGTGCTAGATATAGCGTGAATGAGCAGTTCTTC
length: 11; size: many; J: TRBJ2-7; D: NA; V: TRBV20-1; CDR3: CSATPLYEQYF; DNA: TGCAGTGCTACCCCCCTCTACGAGCAGTACTTC
length: 14; size: NA; J: TRBJ2-3; D: NA; V: TRBV12-5; CDR3: CASGFTRVTDTQYF; DNA: TGTGCTAGTGGCTTCACTAGGGTCACAGATACGCAGTATTTT
length: 13; size: many; J: TRBJ2-3; D: TRBD2; V: TRBV29-1; CDR3: CSGRTSGTDTQYF; DNA: TGCAGCGGGCGGACTAGCGGCACAGATACGCAGTATTTT
length: 13; size: NA; J: TRBJ2-7; D: NA; V: TRBV20-1; CDR3: CSARSGYSYEQYF; DNA: TGCAGTGCTAGATCCGGCTACTCCTACGAGCAGTACTTC
length: 16; size: NA; J: TRBJ2-7; D: TRBD2; V: TRBV27; CDR3: CASSRRPSGLSYEQYF; DNA: TGTGCCAGCAGTCGCCGCCCTAGCGGTCTCTCCTACGAGCAGTACTTC
length: 13; size: few; J: TRBJ2-5; D: NA; V: TRBV5-1; CDR3: CASSSGPEETQYF; DNA: TGCGCCAGCAGCTCGGGACCAGAAGAGACCCAGTACTTC
length: 15; size: few; J: TRBJ2-3; D: NA; V: TRBV11-1; CDR3: CASSPTPTTTDTQYF; DNA: TGTGCCAGCAGCCCTACCCCAACTACCACGGATACGCAGTATTTT
length: 13; size: NA; J: TRBJ2-1; D: NA; V: TRBV11-3; CDR3: CASSLSGSAKQFF; DNA: TGTGCCAGCAGCTTATCAGGGAGTGCCAAGCAGTTCTTC
length: 15; size: NA; J: TRBJ1-5; D: NA; V: TRBV28; CDR3: CASSLRMNSNQPQHF; DNA: TGTGCCAGCAGTTTGCGTATGAATAGCAATCAGCCCCAGCATTTT
length: 16; size: few; J: TRBJ2-7; D: TRBD2; V: TRBV20-1; CDR3: CSARDWSSGTYNEQYF; DNA: TGCAGTGCTAGAGATTGGTCTAGCGGGACGTACAATGAGCAGTACTTC
length: 19; size: few; J: TRBJ2-4; D: TRBD2; V: TRBV4-2; CDR3: CASAETGTSGSATKNIQYF; DNA: TGTGCCAGCGCGGAGACCGGGACTAGCGGGAGTGCGACCAAAAATATTCAGTACTTC
length: 14; size: many; J: TRBJ2-1; D: NA; V: TRBV20-1; CDR3: CSAIPGFKWNEQFF; DNA: TGCAGTGCCATCCCAGGGTTCAAGTGGAATGAGCAGTTCTTC
length: 14; size: NA; J: TRBJ2-1; D: NA; V: TRBV28; CDR3: CASKPGGTYNEQFF; DNA: TGTGCCAGCAAGCCAGGCGGTACCTACAATGAGCAGTTCTTC
length: 14; size: few; J: TRBJ2-3; D: NA; V: TRBV2; CDR3: CASSSKNLGTFKYF; DNA: TGTGCCAGCAGCTCAAAAAACCTAGGGACATTTAAGTATTTT
length: 16; size: few; J: TRBJ2-7; D: TRBD2; V: TRBV28; CDR3: CASSLSTLAGTNEQYF; DNA: TGTGCCAGCAGTTTATCGACGCTAGCGGGGACCAATGAGCAGTACTTC
length: 18; size: NA; J: TRBJ2-1; D: TRBD2; V: TRBV27; CDR3: CASSLLQLAGSSYNEQFF; DNA: TGTGCCAGCAGTTTACTCCAGCTAGCGGGAAGCTCCTACAATGAGCAGTTCTTC
length: 16; size: few; J: TRBJ2-7; D: NA; V: TRBV7-2; CDR3: CASSWEYYPRVPEQYF; DNA: TGTGCCAGCAGCTGGGAGTACTATCCCAGGGTTCCCGAGCAGTACTTC
length: 13; size: NA; J: TRBJ1-2; D: TRBD1; V: TRBV2; CDR3: CASGGQGANGYTF; DNA: TGTGCCAGCGGGGGACAGGGGGCGAATGGCTACACCTTC
length: 20; size: few; J: TRBJ1-5; D: NA; V: TRBV4-1; CDR3: CASSQHPLRGRDWENQPQHF; DNA: TGCGCCAGCAGCCAACACCCATTGCGTGGGAGGGATTGGGAAAATCAGCCCCAGCATTTT
length: 13; size: few; J: TRBJ1-6; D: NA; V: TRBV30; CDR3: CAWSVRGNSPLHF; DNA: TGTGCCTGGAGTGTCAGAGGTAATTCACCCCTCCACTTT